Listed below are T cell receptor beta chains from one sample, sequenced in a study of cytomegalovirus exposure and HLA in healthy donors. Generated by immunoSEQ multiplex PCR, the TCRdb table keeps only in-frame clones and is missing some. The sample records 150,000 to 250,000 clones, 80% to 90% being singletons. Input material: PBMCs. Receptor source: a young woman in good health and CMV-seropositive. The CDR3 runs from the conserved cysteine through the conserved F or W. Each record gives: J gene, clone size, V gene, D gene, CDR3 protein, CDR3 DNA. A D gene is named only where the DNA matches it firmly. Clone size appears in some rows only: once, few, many, or a class for an expanded clone.

J: TRBJ2-3
size: once
V: TRBV9
D: NA
CDR3: CASSFSPPDTQYF
DNA: TGTGCCAGCAGTTTTAGTCCGCCAGATACGCAGTATTTT

J: TRBJ2-4
size: NA
V: TRBV15
D: TRBD2
CDR3: CATSSSYSGLAKNIQYF
DNA: TGTGCCACCAGCAGCTCATATAGCGGGTTAGCCAAAAACATTCAGTACTTC

J: TRBJ1-2
size: NA
V: TRBV13
D: TRBD1
CDR3: CASSYLTGRDYGYTF
DNA: TGTGCCAGCAGCTACCTGACAGGGCGAGACTATGGCTACACCTTC

J: TRBJ1-3
size: NA
V: TRBV15
D: NA
CDR3: CATSRDPGQGNTIYF
DNA: TGTGCCACCAGCAGAGACCCTGGACAGGGAAACACCATATATTTT

J: TRBJ1-5
size: NA
V: TRBV15
D: TRBD1
CDR3: CATTRDRGYQPQHF
DNA: TGTGCCACCACCCGGGACAGGGGTTATCAGCCCCAGCATTTT

J: TRBJ1-5
size: few
V: TRBV6-1
D: TRBD1
CDR3: CASSEGQGYSNQPQHF
DNA: TGTGCCAGCAGTGAGGGACAGGGTTATAGCAATCAGCCCCAGCATTTT

J: TRBJ2-7
size: NA
V: TRBV6-6
D: NA
CDR3: CASSLTYEQYF
DNA: TGTGCCAGCAGTTTAACCTACGAGCAGTACTTC

J: TRBJ1-2
size: NA
V: TRBV30
D: NA
CDR3: CAWKWGGLERSGYTF
DNA: TGTGCCTGGAAGTGGGGGGGCTTGGAACGATCGGGCTACACCTTC

J: TRBJ1-1
size: NA
V: TRBV5-1
D: NA
CDR3: CASSPGQGLWAFF
DNA: TGCGCCAGCAGCCCCGGGCAGGGGCTTTGGGCTTTCTTT

J: TRBJ1-5
size: NA
V: TRBV6-1
D: NA
CDR3: CASRGLSSRGQPQHF
DNA: TGTGCCAGCAGGGGGCTAAGTTCTAGGGGTCAGCCCCAGCATTTT

J: TRBJ1-2
size: once
V: TRBV7-2
D: NA
CDR3: CASSPNGPYGYTF
DNA: TGTGCCAGCAGCCCAAATGGGCCCTATGGCTACACCTTC

J: TRBJ2-2
size: NA
V: TRBV7-9
D: TRBD1
CDR3: CASSPPPRTGGNTGELFF
DNA: TGTGCCAGCAGCCCCCCCCCGAGGACAGGGGGGAACACCGGGGAGCTGTTTTTT

J: TRBJ1-2
size: NA
V: TRBV27
D: NA
CDR3: CASSRTGTYGYTF
DNA: TGTGCCAGCAGCCGTACAGGGACCTATGGCTACACCTTC

J: TRBJ2-7
size: once
V: TRBV5-1
D: TRBD1
CDR3: CASSPKGWTGVVYEQYF
DNA: TGCGCCAGCAGCCCGAAAGGGTGGACAGGGGTGGTCTACGAGCAGTACTTC

J: TRBJ2-3
size: NA
V: TRBV4-1
D: NA
CDR3: CASSPPNTDTQYF
DNA: TGCGCCAGCAGCCCCCCTAACACAGATACGCAGTATTTT

J: TRBJ1-1
size: NA
V: TRBV14
D: NA
CDR3: CASSQVGGRTATEAFF
DNA: TGTGCCAGCAGCCAAGTTGGAGGACGGACAGCCACTGAAGCTTTCTTT

J: TRBJ2-5
size: NA
V: TRBV6-5
D: NA
CDR3: CASSYRTGGTQYF
DNA: TGTGCCAGCAGTTACCGGACCGGAGGGACCCAGTACTTC

J: TRBJ2-5
size: NA
V: TRBV19
D: NA
CDR3: CASKRQYQETQYF
DNA: TGTGCCAGTAAAAGACAGTACCAAGAGACCCAGTACTTC

J: TRBJ1-1
size: NA
V: TRBV11-2
D: NA
CDR3: CASSFDRYTEAFF
DNA: TGTGCCAGCAGCTTCGACAGATACACTGAAGCTTTCTTT

J: TRBJ2-1
size: NA
V: TRBV5-1
D: TRBD2
CDR3: CASSILGGRYNEQFF
DNA: TGCGCCAGCAGCATATTGGGCGGGAGATACAATGAGCAGTTCTTC

J: TRBJ1-1
size: NA
V: TRBV5-1
D: TRBD1
CDR3: CASSLDRGLSEAFF
DNA: TGCGCCAGCAGCTTGGACAGGGGATTGAGTGAAGCTTTCTTT

J: TRBJ2-3
size: NA
V: TRBV9
D: NA
CDR3: CASSVGSGGTAGDTQYF
DNA: TGTGCCAGCAGCGTAGGATCGGGCGGGACAGCGGGAGATACGCAGTATTTT

J: TRBJ2-1
size: few
V: TRBV7-9
D: NA
CDR3: CASSGQSSYNEQFF
DNA: TGTGCCAGCTCGGGACAAAGCTCCTACAATGAGCAGTTCTTC

J: TRBJ2-7
size: NA
V: TRBV19
D: TRBD2
CDR3: CASSIFGTSGNSEQYF
DNA: TGTGCCAGTAGTATATTTGGGACTAGCGGGAACTCCGAGCAGTACTTC

J: TRBJ2-3
size: NA
V: TRBV7-9
D: NA
CDR3: CASSFSRGSSSTDTQYF
DNA: TGTGCCAGCAGTTTTTCTAGGGGTTCCTCTAGCACAGATACGCAGTATTTT

J: TRBJ2-7
size: NA
V: TRBV2
D: NA
CDR3: CASSDYIEQYF
DNA: TGTGCCAGCAGTGATTATATCGAGCAGTACTTC

J: TRBJ2-1
size: once
V: TRBV27
D: TRBD2
CDR3: CASSQPGLGSYNEQFF
DNA: TGTGCCAGCAGTCAACCGGGACTAGGTTCCTACAATGAGCAGTTCTTC

J: TRBJ1-5
size: NA
V: TRBV15
D: NA
CDR3: CATSRDPASAQPQHF
DNA: TGTGCCACCAGCAGAGATCCTGCCAGCGCCCAGCCCCAGCATTTT

J: TRBJ2-2
size: NA
V: TRBV6-1
D: NA
CDR3: CASRASNTGELFF
DNA: TGTGCCAGCAGAGCGAGCAACACCGGGGAGCTGTTTTTT

J: TRBJ2-7
size: once
V: TRBV27
D: TRBD1
CDR3: CASSSTTGVSRYEQYF
DNA: TGTGCCAGCAGTTCAACCACAGGGGTTTCAAGGTACGAGCAGTACTTC